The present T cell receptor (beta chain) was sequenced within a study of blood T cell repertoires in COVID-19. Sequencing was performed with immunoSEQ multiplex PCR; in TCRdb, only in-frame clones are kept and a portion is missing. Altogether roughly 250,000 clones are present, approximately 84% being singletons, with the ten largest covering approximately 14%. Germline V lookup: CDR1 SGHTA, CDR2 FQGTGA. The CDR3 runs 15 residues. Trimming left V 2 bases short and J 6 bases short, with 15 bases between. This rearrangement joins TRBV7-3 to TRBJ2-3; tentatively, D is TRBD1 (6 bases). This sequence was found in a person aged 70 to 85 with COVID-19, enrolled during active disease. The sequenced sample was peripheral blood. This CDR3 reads CASSLEQGIMDTQYF. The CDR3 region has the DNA TGTGCCAGCAGCTTAGAACAGGGAATTATGGATACGCAGTATTTT.